These 14 T cell receptor beta chains originate from one sample sequenced in a study of blood T cells in healthy people across ages. PCR was performed a second time for about 7 to 11 cycles using a sample-barcoded 5' primer and a J-beta primer mix. TCRdb called the 5' RACE reads again in MiXCR, with one record for every CDR3 protein. This sample has some 1.5 million distinct CDR3 sequences, with 28% found just once. Sequencing was done on a sample of blood. These receptors came from a woman under 40 in good health.

This clonotype occurred a few times. The V gene is TRBV6-2 or TRBV6-3, the J gene TRBJ2-4; D perhaps matches TRBD2 (5 bases). The CDR3 consists of 14 residues. V was trimmed by 6 bases and J by 3 bases, leaving 12 bases between them. Germline V CDR1 and CDR2: MNHEY, SVGEGT. The CDR3 is CASRLVGVKNIQYF. The CDR3, as DNA: TGTGCCAGCAGACTAGTGGGAGTCAAAAACATTCAGTACTTC.

This clonotype was detected a few times. The chain uses TRBV20-1 and TRBJ2-2, with D perhaps matching TRBD2 (7 bases). There are 17 residues in the CDR3. Germline V gene sequence: CDR1 DFQATT, CDR2 SNEGSKA (reference sequence). Trimming took off 3 bases at V and 0 bases at J, with 17 bases between the two ends. The CDR3 protein is CSASRPGGPANTGELFF. The CDR3 DNA reads TGCAGTGCTAGCCGGCCGGGGGGCCCCGCGAACACCGGGGAGCTGTTTTTT.

This clonotype appeared a few times. The V and J genes are TRBV29-1 and TRBJ1-1, with D possibly TRBD1 on 6 matching bases. Trimming removed 6 bases from V and 0 bases from J, with 11 bases in between. The CDR3 loop spans 13 amino acids. Germline V gene lookup returns CDR1 SQVTM and CDR2 ANQGSEA. The CDR3: CSVGGLVNTEAFF. The CDR3 DNA reads as TGCAGCGTGGGGGGCCTAGTGAACACTGAAGCTTTCTTT.

As for this clonotype: Relative to the germline gene, one junction end is altered; a read error may explain this. The rearrangement uses TRBV7-9 and TRBJ1-4; D might be TRBD1 (5 bases). The CDR3 is 15 residues long. Germline V lookup: CDR1 SEHNR, CDR2 FQNEAQ (reference sequence). DNA for the CDR3: TGTGCCGGCAGCGAGCCGACGGGACTAAATGAAAAACTGTTTTTT. Protein sequence: CAGSEPTGLNEKLFF.

The table lists this clonotype with many counts. The chain combines TRBV5-1 with TRBJ1-5; 9 bases are shared with TRBD1. CDR1 is SGHRS, CDR2 YFSETQ, per germline. V lost 4 bases to trimming and J lost 6 bases; unmatched junction nucleotides: 5. The CDR3 loop spans 14 amino acids. The CDR3 sequence is CASSPDRGIQPQHF. The CDR3 bases are TGCGCCAGCAGCCCTGACAGGGGGATTCAGCCCCAGCATTTT.

This chain uses TRBV20-1 with TRBJ2-2; D not certain. Germline V gives CDR1 DFQATT, CDR2 SNEGSKA (reference sequence). The V and J ends lost 1 base and 5 bases respectively, with 8 bases between them. The CDR3 loop spans 13 amino acids. CDR3 sequence: CSARGSSTGELFF. The CDR3 DNA reads as TGCAGTGCTAGAGGGAGCTCAACCGGGGAGCTGTTTTTT.

The chain combines TRBV18 with TRBJ1-4; 7 bases are a match to TRBD1. With 3 bases clipped from V and 6 bases from J, the junction kept 10 bases outside the gene matches. This CDR3 is 16 amino acids long. CDR1 is KGHSH, CDR2 LQKENI, per germline. The CDR3 nucleotides are TGTGCCAGCTCACCCCCTGACAGGGCCGCGGATGAAAAACTGTTTTTT. Its translation is CASSPPDRAADEKLFF.

The chain employs TRBV6-5 and TRBJ2-1, with 12 bases matching TRBD2. From germline, CDR1 is MNHEY and CDR2 SVGAGI. The V gene end was trimmed by 6 bases and the J gene end by 6 bases; junction bases not matched to a gene: 3. The CDR3 is 14 amino acids. The CDR3 reads CASRPSGGGNEQFF. The CDR3 DNA reads as TGTGCCAGCAGACCTAGCGGGGGGGGCAATGAGCAGTTCTTC.

This sequence joins TRBV7-7 and TRBJ2-1; 9 bases match TRBD2. The V and J ends lost 5 bases and 10 bases, in that order; junction bases with no gene match: 6. This CDR3 is built from 13 residues. The germline V gene has CDR1 SSHAT and CDR2 FNYEAQ (reference sequence). For the CDR3, the DNA is TGTGCCAGCAGCCCTGATGCGGGAGGGGAGCAGTTCTTC. Protein sequence: CASSPDAGGEQFF.

This rearrangement joins TRBV10-3 to TRBJ2-7, with TRBD2 matching over 8 bases. With 6 bases clipped from V and 4 bases from J, the junction kept 8 bases outside the gene matches. The length of the CDR3 is 14 residues. Germline lookup yields CDR1 ENHRY and CDR2 SYGVKD. The CDR3 bases are TGTGCCATCAGCACCCCGGGGACTAGTTACGAGCAGTACTTC. Residues: CAISTPGTSYEQYF.

This clonotype has only a few counts. The genes are TRBV10-2 and TRBJ2-3; TRBD2 aligns across 9 bases. J gave up 5 bases and V 6 bases, and 6 bases lay outside the gene matches. This CDR3 spans 14 amino acids. The germline V gene encodes CDR1 WSHSY and CDR2 SAAADI. The CDR3: CASSEAGGRDTQYF. CDR3 coding DNA: TGCGCCAGCAGCGAAGCGGGGGGAAGAGATACGCAGTATTTT.

The table lists this clonotype with a few counts. The chain is built from TRBV27 and TRBJ2-5; TRBD2 agrees at 7 bases. This CDR3 spans 16 amino acids. After removal of 4 bases from V and 2 bases from J, the junction contained 10 bases not matched to a gene. CDR1 is MNHEY, CDR2 SMNVEV, per germline (reference sequence). In DNA, the CDR3 is TGTGCCAGCAGTTCCCGCGGTCCCGGGGGGCAAGAGACCCAGTACTTC. This translates into CASSSRGPGGQETQYF.

This clonotype was observed many times. The chain has TRBV5-1 and TRBJ2-7; D ambiguous. The CDR3 covers 17 residues. CDR1 SGHRS and CDR2 YFSETQ come from the germline V gene. The V gene lost 0 bases and the J gene lost 6 bases, with 22 bases spanning the gap. CDR3 sequence: CASSLGLGRLPDPEQYF. The CDR3 coding sequence is TGCGCCAGCAGCTTGGGCCTAGGGCGATTACCCGATCCCGAGCAGTACTTC.

The V and J genes are TRBV24-1 and TRBJ1-2; tentative D call: TRBD1 (6 bases). V was cut by 3 bases and J by 5 bases, with 9 bases left in between. Per germline, CDR1 KGHDR and CDR2 SFDVKD. The CDR3 sequence is 13 residues long. In DNA, the CDR3 is TGTGCCACCAGTGATGGGCAGGGGTATGGCTACACCTTC. This sequence encodes CATSDGQGYGYTF.